Shown below are 19 T cell receptor beta chains from a single sample sequenced in a study of shared clonotypes between healthy human individuals. Only in-frame clones appear in the TCRdb table, and some are missing; sequencing was by immunoSEQ multiplex PCR. The table lists 2 million to 3 million clones, roughly 93% of them singletons, with more than 0.35% in the top ten. Sequencing used naive CD4+ T cells from PBMCs. Subset: CD45RA+ positively selected. The origin of the receptors is a young man in good health. Some clones in this sample may be carry-over from other donors' samples.

The chain combines TRBV2 with TRBJ2-6; D tentatively reads TRBD1 or TRBD2 (6 bases each). The germline gives CDR1 SNHLY, CDR2 FYNNEI. The CDR3 consists of 15 residues. Trimming took 3 bases from V and 4 from J, leaving 10 bases between them. CDR3 amino acids: CASSEGGYGANVLTF. CDR3 in DNA: TGTGCCAGCAGTGAGGGGGGCTACGGGGCCAACGTCCTGACTTTC.

The rearrangement uses TRBV28 and TRBJ2-1; 9 bases align to TRBD1. CDR1 and CDR2 from the germline V gene are MDHEN and SYDVKM. The CDR3 spans 17 residues. The trim removed 4 bases at V and 8 bases at J, leaving 15 bases unmatched. Here the CDR3 reads CASSSLPTGGFIHEQFF. In DNA, the CDR3 is TGTGCCAGCAGTTCTCTCCCGACAGGGGGGTTCATTCATGAGCAGTTCTTC. Full variable domain (outside the CDR3, taken from reference TRBV28 and TRBJ2-1): DVKVTQSSRYLVKRTGEKVFLECVQDMDHENMFWYRQDPGLGLRLIYFSYDVKMKEKGDIPEGYSVSREKKERFSLILESASTNQTSMYLCASSSLPTGGFIHEQFFGPGTRLTVL.

This chain uses TRBV28 with TRBJ1-4, with 7 bases fitting TRBD1. From germline, CDR1 is MDHEN and CDR2 SYDVKM. The CDR3 is 13 residues long. The V gene end was trimmed by 8 bases and the J gene end by 4 bases; junction bases not matched to a gene: 4. DNA for the CDR3: TGTGCCAGCTGGGACAGTAATAATGAAAAACTGTTTTTT. Its protein product is CASWDSNNEKLFF.

In this sample, this clone turned up once. The V gene is TRBV28, the J gene TRBJ2-5; D unresolved. The J call is in doubt because the DNA end fits TRBJ2-7 better. The germline V gene has CDR1 MDHEN and CDR2 SYDVKM. CDR3 size: 11 residues. CDR3 sequence: CASSFRYEQYF. The CDR3 region has the DNA TGTGCCAGCAGTTTTCGCTACGAGCAGTACTTC.

Worth noting for this clone: The same CDR3 is also encoded by other DNA sequences in this sample. The CDR3 loop reads CASRPGHANTGELFF. In DNA, the CDR3 is TGTGCCAGTAGGCCGGGACATGCGAACACCGGGGAGCTGTTTTTT. This chain uses TRBV19 with TRBJ2-2, with D perhaps matching TRBD1 (6 bases). This CDR3 comprises 15 residues. CDR1 LNHDA and CDR2 SQIVND come from the germline V gene (reference sequence). Deletions cut 6 bases from V and 0 bases from J, with 11 bases between.

This clone showed up just a few times. The chain couples TRBV7-3 to TRBJ2-5, with 7 bases matching TRBD1. CDR1 is SGHTA and CDR2 is FQGTGA in the germline V gene. The junction had 3 bases not matched to a gene; V was cut back by 5 bases and J by 3 bases. CDR3 size: 13 residues. The CDR3 spells CASSPGQKETQYF. The CDR3 bases are TGTGCCAGCAGCCCGGGACAGAAAGAGACCCAGTACTTC.

This rearrangement joins TRBV25-1 to TRBJ1-2, with TRBD1 as a possible D gene (5 bases). V gave up 5 bases and J gave up 4 bases, with 14 bases separating them. The CDR3 has 14 amino acids. The germline V gene encodes CDR1 MGHDK and CDR2 SYGVNS. The CDR3 reads CASSNLDSSYGYTF. CDR3 coding DNA: TGTGCCAGCAGTAACCTCGACAGCAGCTATGGCTACACCTTC.

This clone was recorded only once. This sequence joins TRBV7-2 and TRBJ2-1; 8 bases fit TRBD2. Trimming at V came to 6 bases and at J to 8 bases, leaving 9 bases not matched to a gene. From germline, CDR1 is SGHTA and CDR2 FQGNSA. The CDR3 has 14 residues. CDR3 loop: CASRYSGISDEQFF. Here the CDR3 DNA reads TGTGCCAGCAGGTATAGCGGGATATCTGATGAGCAGTTCTTC. The complete variable domain, with remaining parts taken from reference TRBV7-2 and TRBJ2-1, reads GAGVSQSPSNKVTEKGKDVELRCDPISGHTALYWYRQSLGQGLEFLIYFQGNSAPDKSGLPSDRFSAERTGGSVSTLTIQRTQQEDSAVYLCASRYSGISDEQFFGPGTRLTVL.

For the CDR3, the DNA is TGTGCCTGGACCACGGACAGCTACGAGCAGTACTTC. Residues: CAWTTDSYEQYF. V gene TRBV30 combines with J gene TRBJ2-7, with TRBD1 as a possible D gene (6 bases). Germline V gives CDR1 GTSNPN, CDR2 SVGIG (reference sequence). The CDR3 consists of 12 residues. V was clipped by 4 bases and J by 3 bases, with 10 bases between them.

The chain couples TRBV9 to TRBJ2-2; TRBD2 might be the D (6 bases). CDR3 size: 15 residues. The germline CDR1 and CDR2 sequences are SGDLS and YYNGEE. Trimming stripped 2 bases from V and 4 bases from J, with 12 bases between. CDR3 sequence reads: CASSVGGVGTGELFF. In DNA, the CDR3 is TGTGCCAGCAGCGTCGGGGGAGTTGGCACCGGGGAGCTGTTTTTT.

The chain combines TRBV28 with TRBJ2-7, with D possibly being TRBD2 (6 bases). The germline CDR1 and CDR2 sequences are MDHEN and SYDVKM. V was cut by 2 bases and J by 3 bases, with 14 bases left in between. The CDR3 has 15 residues. The CDR3 DNA is TGTGCCAGCAGTTTAAGCGGGTCAGGGTACTACGAGCAGTACTTC. It specifies CASSLSGSGYYEQYF.

This chain connects TRBV14 to TRBJ2-1; D is undetermined. Germline values: CDR1 SGHDN, CDR2 FVKESK. Deletions cut 0 bases from V and 2 bases from J, with 11 bases between. CDR3 length equals 16 residues. The CDR3 here is CASSQDKRRTYNEQFF. CDR3 DNA: TGTGCCAGCAGCCAAGATAAGAGGAGAACCTACAATGAGCAGTTCTTC.

This rearrangement joins TRBV7-3 to TRBJ2-1; 10 bases line up with TRBD2. CDR3 length equals 16 residues. With V trimmed by 1 base and J by 8 bases, 8 bases remained unmatched. Germline CDR1 reads SGHTA; CDR2 reads FQGTGA. The DNA for the CDR3 is TGTGCCAGCAGCTTAATTTCCTCTAGCGGGAGACATGAGCAGTTCTTC. It is translated as CASSLISSSGRHEQFF.

This clone was counted a single time. The rearrangement joins TRBV7-6 to TRBJ2-1; D is possibly TRBD2 (6 bases). V lost 4 bases to trimming and J lost 0 bases, with 16 bases between them. There are 17 residues in the CDR3. CDR1 is SGHVS and CDR2 is FNYEAQ in the germline V gene. CDR3 region: CASSSRDFPSSYNEQFF. As DNA, the CDR3 is TGTGCCAGCAGCTCCCGGGACTTCCCGAGCTCCTACAATGAGCAGTTCTTC. The full variable domain, in which reference TRBV7-6 and TRBJ2-1 provide the parts outside the CDR3, is GAGVSQSPRYKVTKRGQDVALRCDPISGHVSLYWYRQALGQGPEFLTYFNYEAQQDKSGLPNDRFSAERPEGSISTLTIQRTEQRDSAMYRCASSSRDFPSSYNEQFFGPGTRLTVL.

The chain carries TRBV10-3 and TRBJ2-1; possibly TRBD1 or TRBD2 for D (6 bases each). The CDR3 length is 14 residues. The V gene lost 4 bases and the J gene lost 8 bases, with 15 bases spanning the gap. CDR1 ENHRY and CDR2 SYGVKD come from the germline V gene. This chain's CDR3 is CAISAPGALDEQFF. The CDR3 bases are TGTGCCATCAGTGCCCCGGGGGCGCTCGATGAGCAGTTCTTC.

The V call is TRBV28, the J call TRBJ1-2; D remains ambiguous. Germline loops: CDR1 MDHEN, CDR2 SYDVKM. Trimming removed 2 bases from V and 4 bases from J, with 14 bases in between. The CDR3 is 15 amino acids. For the CDR3, the DNA is TGTGCCAGCAGTTTAATTGGGTCGATCTCCTATGGCTACACCTTC. This encodes CASSLIGSISYGYTF.

The CDR3 DNA sequence: TGTGCCAGCAGCTTGAGGGACAGCCAAGAGACCCAGTACTTC. This encodes CASSLRDSQETQYF. The chain employs TRBV7-9 and TRBJ2-5; TRBD1 matches 7 bases. The V segment lost 3 bases and the J segment 1 base; nucleotides outside the gene matches: 2. Germline CDR1 is SEHNR and CDR2 is FQNEAQ (reference sequence). The CDR3 runs 14 residues.

The count of this clone is one. The chain recombines TRBV7-2 with TRBJ2-7, with TRBD2 identical over 10 bases. CDR1 SGHTA and CDR2 FQGNSA come from the germline V gene. The V segment lost 5 bases and the J segment 1 base; nucleotides outside the gene matches: 5. This CDR3 is 15 amino acids long. For the CDR3, the DNA is TGTGCCAGCAGCCTACTAGCGGGACCATCCTACGAGCAGTACTTC. It encodes CASSLLAGPSYEQYF.

A remark on this clone: The sample contains more than one DNA sequence encoding this CDR3. CDR3 amino acids: CASSRLRETQYF. The CDR3 region has the DNA TGTGCCAGCAGCAGGCTAAGGGAGACCCAGTACTTC. The V call is TRBV2, the J call TRBJ2-5; D is uncertain. The V end lost 6 bases, the J end lost 5 bases, and 10 bases lay between the germline ends. The CDR3 is 12 amino acids. The germline V gene encodes CDR1 SNHLY and CDR2 FYNNEI.